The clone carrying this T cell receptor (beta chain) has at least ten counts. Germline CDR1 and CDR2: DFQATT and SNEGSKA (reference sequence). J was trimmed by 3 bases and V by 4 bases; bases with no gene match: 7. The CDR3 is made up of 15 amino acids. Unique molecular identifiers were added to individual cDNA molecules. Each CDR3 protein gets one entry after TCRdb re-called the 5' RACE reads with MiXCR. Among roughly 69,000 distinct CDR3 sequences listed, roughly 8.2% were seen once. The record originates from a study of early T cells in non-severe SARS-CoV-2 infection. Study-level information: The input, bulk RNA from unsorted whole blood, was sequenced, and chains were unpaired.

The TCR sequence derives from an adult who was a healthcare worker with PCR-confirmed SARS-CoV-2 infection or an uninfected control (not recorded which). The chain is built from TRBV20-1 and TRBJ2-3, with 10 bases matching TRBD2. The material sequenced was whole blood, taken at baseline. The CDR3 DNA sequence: TGCAGTGCTACCGTTTTAGCGGGAGGTACAGATACGCAGTATTTT. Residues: CSATVLAGGTDTQYF.